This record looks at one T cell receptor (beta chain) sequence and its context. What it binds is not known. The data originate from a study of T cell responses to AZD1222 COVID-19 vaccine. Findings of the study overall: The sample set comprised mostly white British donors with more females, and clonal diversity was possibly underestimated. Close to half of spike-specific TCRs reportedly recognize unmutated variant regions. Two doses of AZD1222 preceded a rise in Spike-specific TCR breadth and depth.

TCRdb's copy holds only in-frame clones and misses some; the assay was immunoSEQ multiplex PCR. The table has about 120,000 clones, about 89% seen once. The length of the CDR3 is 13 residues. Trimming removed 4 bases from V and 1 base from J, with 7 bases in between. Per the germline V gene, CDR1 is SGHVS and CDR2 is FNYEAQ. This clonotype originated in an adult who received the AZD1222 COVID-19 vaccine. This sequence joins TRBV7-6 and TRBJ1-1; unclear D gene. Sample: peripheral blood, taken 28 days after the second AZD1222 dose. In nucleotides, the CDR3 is TGTGCCAGCAGCTCGGTACAGAACACTGAAGCTTTCTTT. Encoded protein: CASSSVQNTEAFF.